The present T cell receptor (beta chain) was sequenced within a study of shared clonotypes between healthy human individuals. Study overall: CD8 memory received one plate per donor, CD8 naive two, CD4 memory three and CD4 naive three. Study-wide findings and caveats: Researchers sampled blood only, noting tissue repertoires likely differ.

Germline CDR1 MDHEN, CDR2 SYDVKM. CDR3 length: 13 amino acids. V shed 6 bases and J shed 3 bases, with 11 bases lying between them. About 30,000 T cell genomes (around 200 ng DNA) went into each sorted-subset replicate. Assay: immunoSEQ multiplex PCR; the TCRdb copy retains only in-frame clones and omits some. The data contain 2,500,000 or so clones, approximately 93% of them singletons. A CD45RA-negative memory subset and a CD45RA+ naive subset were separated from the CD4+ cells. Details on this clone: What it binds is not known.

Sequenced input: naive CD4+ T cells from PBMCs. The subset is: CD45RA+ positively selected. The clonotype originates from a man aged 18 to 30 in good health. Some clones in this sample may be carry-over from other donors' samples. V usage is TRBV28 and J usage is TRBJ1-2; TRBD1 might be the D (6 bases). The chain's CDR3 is CASSIGGDYGYTF. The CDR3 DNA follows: TGTGCCAGCAGCATAGGGGGGGACTATGGCTACACCTTC.